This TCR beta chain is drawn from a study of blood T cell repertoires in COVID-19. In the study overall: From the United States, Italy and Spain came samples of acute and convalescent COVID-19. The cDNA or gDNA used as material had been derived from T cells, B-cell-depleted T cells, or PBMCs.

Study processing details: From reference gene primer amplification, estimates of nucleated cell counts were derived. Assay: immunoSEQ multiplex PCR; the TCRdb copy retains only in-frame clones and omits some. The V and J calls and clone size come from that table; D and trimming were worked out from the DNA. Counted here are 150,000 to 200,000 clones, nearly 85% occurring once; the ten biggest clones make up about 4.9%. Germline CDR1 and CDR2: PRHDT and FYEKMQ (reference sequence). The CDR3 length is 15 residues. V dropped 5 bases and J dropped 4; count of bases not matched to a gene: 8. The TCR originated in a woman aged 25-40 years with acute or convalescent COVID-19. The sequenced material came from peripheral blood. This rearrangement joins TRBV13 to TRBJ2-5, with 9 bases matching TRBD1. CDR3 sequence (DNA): TGTGCCAGCAGCCTCAATACAGGGGGCGGAGAGACCCAGTACTTC. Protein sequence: CASSLNTGGGETQYF. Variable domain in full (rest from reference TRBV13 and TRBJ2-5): AAGVIQSPRHLIKEKRETATLKCYPIPRHDTVYWYQQGPGQDPQFLISFYEKMQSDKGSIPDRFSAQQFSDYHSELNMSSLELGDSALYFCASSLNTGGGETQYFGPGTRLLVL.